This T cell receptor beta chain was captured by sequencing in a study of molecular identifiers for immune sequencing clone quantification. For the study at large: With replicates, the RNA of about 21,000 or 97,000 naive CD8 cells was split five ways and four were sequenced.

Based on a CD8+CD4-CCR7+CD45RA+ profile, naive CD8 T cells were sorted. Generation of bulk TCR libraries relied on previously described methods and listed TCR primers. TCRdb called the PCR reads again in MiXCR, with one record for every CDR3 protein. The sample contains some 13,000 distinct CDR3 sequences, about 15% of which appear only once. Germline lookup yields CDR1 LGHDT and CDR2 YNNKEL (reference sequence). The CDR3 is made up of 15 amino acids. Trimming removed 4 bases at V and 8 bases at J, with 15 bases between. This clonotype is termed medium-sized. V is TRBV3-1 and J is TRBJ1-6; no firm D call. The receptor was isolated from a human donor in good health. Some libraries in this study had Jurkat cell RNA spiked in. The sequenced sample consisted of naive CD8+ T cells from blood, with Jurkat cell RNA spiked in. Subset of the sample: FACS-sorted CD8+CD4-CCR7+CD45RA+ naive T cells. As DNA, the CDR3 is TGTGCCAGCAGCCTTATGACACGATGGGATTCACCCCTCCACTTT. It codes for CASSLMTRWDSPLHF.